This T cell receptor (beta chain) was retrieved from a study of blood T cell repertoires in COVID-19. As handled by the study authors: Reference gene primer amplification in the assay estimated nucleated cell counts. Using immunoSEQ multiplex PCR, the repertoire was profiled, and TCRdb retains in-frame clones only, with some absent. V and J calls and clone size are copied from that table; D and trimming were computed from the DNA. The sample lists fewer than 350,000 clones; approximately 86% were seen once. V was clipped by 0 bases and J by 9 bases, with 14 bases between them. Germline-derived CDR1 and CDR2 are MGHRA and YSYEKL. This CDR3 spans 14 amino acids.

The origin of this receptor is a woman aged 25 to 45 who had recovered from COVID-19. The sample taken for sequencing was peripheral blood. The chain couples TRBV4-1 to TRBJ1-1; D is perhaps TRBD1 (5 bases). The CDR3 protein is CASSQDLSGGKAFF. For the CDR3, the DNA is TGCGCCAGCAGCCAAGATCTGTCTGGGGGGAAAGCTTTCTTT.